This T cell receptor beta chain stems from a study of metastatic and nonmetastatic thyroid tumors. On the study more broadly: Across peripheral blood and tumor or nodule tissue samples taken from malignant and benign thyroid patients, the repertoires were compared with one another.

Thyroid surgery was preceded by no treatment in any patient. Trimming removed 2 bases from V and 4 bases from J, with 12 bases in between. The germline CDR1 and CDR2 sequences are MNHEY and SVGAGI. The CDR3 is 15 amino acids. TCRdb reassembled clones from the PCR reads with MiXCR. The data hold some 17,000 clones, with around 29% observed a single time. The sequence derives from a female donor with papillary thyroid cancer or a benign thyroid nodule (not recorded which). Some clones in this sample may be carry-over from other donors' samples. The sequenced sample consisted of adjacent normal tissue. The genes are TRBV6-5 and TRBJ1-5; D might be TRBD1 (6 bases). CDR3 in amino acids: CASSYRDTGNQPQHF. CDR3 DNA: TGTGCCAGCAGTTACCGGGATACAGGGAATCAGCCCCAGCATTTT.